This TCR beta chain emerged from a study of blood T cell repertoires in COVID-19. The protocol was immunoSEQ multiplex PCR, while the TCRdb copy is restricted to in-frame clones and leaves out a portion. The sample lists under 75,000 clones, around 82% occurring once. Trimming took 3 bases from V and 1 from J; bases not matched to a gene: 4. CDR3 length: 15 residues. Germline assignment: CDR1 SGHDT and CDR2 YYEEEE. The TCR comes from a man aged 55-75 years with COVID-19, enrolled during active disease. The specimen sequenced was peripheral blood. The V gene is TRBV5-6, the J gene TRBJ1-1; 9 positions match TRBD1. The CDR3 DNA is TGTGCCAGCAGCTGGACAGGGGTCCGGAACACTGAAGCTTTCTTT. As protein: CASSWTGVRNTEAFF.